This TCR beta chain was identified during a study of molecular identifiers for immune sequencing clone quantification. Study-wide points: The study found clones above 20 RNA copies held over 98% of effector molecules and under 1% in naive cells. Sizes of highly expanded clones could be underestimated through identical TCRs sharing a barcode.

As CD8+CD4-CCR7+CD45RA+ cells, naive CD8 T cells were sorted. TCRdb ran MiXCR on the PCR reads and lists one entry per CDR3 protein. The table has 20,000 or so distinct CDR3 sequences, about a fifth seen once. Ten or more counts support this clonotype. Its cognate antigen is unknown. Trimming left V 4 bases short and J 1 base short, with 5 bases between. The CDR3 is 12 amino acids. Germline V gives CDR1 SGHDT, CDR2 YYEEEE. Sequencing was done on a sample of naive CD8+ T cells from blood, with Jurkat cell RNA spiked in. Subset of the sample: FACS-sorted CD8+CD4-CCR7+CD45RA+ naive T cells. This clonotype was obtained from a human donor in good health. Some libraries in this study had Jurkat cell RNA spiked in. The chain links TRBV5-6 to TRBJ1-1; D remains unclear. This chain's CDR3 is CASSTGNTEAFF. The CDR3 DNA reads TGTGCCAGCAGCACGGGGAACACTGAAGCTTTCTTT.